The 9 T cell receptor beta chains below were found in one sample sequenced in a study of shared clonotypes between healthy human individuals (dated by TCRdb to the early 2020s). Libraries were constructed by the immunoSEQ multiplex PCR assay. TCRdb retrieved this table from immuneACCESS and kept in-frame rearrangements only. Not all clones are present; in checked studies, unresolved V genes account for under half, and no reason is known for the remainder. This sample holds about 2.1 million clones; roughly 91% were observed only once. Under 2% of the sample lies in the top ten. CD8 naive samples consisted of CD45RO-negative cells that were positively selected for CCR7, yielding a CD45RA+CCR7+ population without TemRA cells. The sequenced sample was naive CD8+ T cells from PBMCs. Taken with the paper, the label for cell subset or site translates to: CD45RA+CCR7+. These receptors were taken from a man younger than 30 in good health. Some clones in this sample may be carry-over from other donors' samples.

The genes are TRBV28 and TRBJ2-1, with a possible D match to TRBD2 (6 bases). Germline V CDR1 and CDR2: MDHEN, SYDVKM. Trimming shortened V by 6 bases and J by 5 bases, and 14 bases separated the two germline ends. The CDR3 contains 14 residues. The CDR3 sequence is CASRREVQDNEQFF. Written as DNA, the CDR3 is TGTGCCAGCAGGCGGGAAGTTCAGGACAATGAGCAGTTCTTC.

V and J are TRBV27 and TRBJ1-2; D not resolved. The germline V and J ends were trimmed by 7 bases and 4 bases, with 16 bases remaining between them. Germline-derived CDR1 and CDR2 are MNHEY and SMNVEV (reference sequence). The CDR3 spans 14 residues. CDR3 DNA sequence: TGTGCCAGCACCCCGGTAGGTGCCGGCTATGGCTACACCTTC. Translating it yields CASTPVGAGYGYTF.

CDR3 sequence (DNA): TGTGCCAGCAGCCTTTCCGGGACTAGCGGTTACAATGAGCAGTTCTTC. This codes for CASSLSGTSGYNEQFF. J is TRBJ2-1 and V is TRBV9, with TRBD2 matching over 11 bases. Germline loops: CDR1 SGDLS, CDR2 YYNGEE. The CDR3 has 16 residues. The junction had 7 bases not matched to a gene; V was cut back by 4 bases and J by 4 bases.

The gene calls are TRBV10-2 and TRBJ2-3; a weak D match, TRBD2 (5 bases). The V gene's germline CDR1 is WSHSY and CDR2 SAAADI. Between the trimmed V and J ends, which lost 2 bases and 5 bases, there was a span of 14 bases. The CDR3 is 15 residues long. The CDR3 DNA is TGCGCCAGCAGTGAGAGAACTTACCGGGGAGATACGCAGTATTTT. Translation: CASSERTYRGDTQYF.

The V call is TRBV7-9, the J call TRBJ1-5, with 10 bases matching TRBD1. After removal of 5 bases from V and 1 base from J, the junction contained 8 bases not matched to a gene. Germline CDR1 is SEHNR and CDR2 is FQNEAQ (reference sequence). This CDR3 comprises 17 residues. The CDR3 bases are TGTGCCAGCAGCGACACGACAGGGGGCATGAGCAATCAGCCCCAGCATTTT. Translation: CASSDTTGGMSNQPQHF. Full variable domain (missing parts from reference TRBV7-9 and TRBJ1-5): DTGVSQNPRHKITKRGQNVTFRCDPISEHNRLYWYRQTLGQGPEFLTYFQNEAQLEKSRLLSDRFSAERPKGSFSTLEIQRTEQGDSAMYLCASSDTTGGMSNQPQHFGDGTRLSIL.

The chain couples TRBV11-2 to TRBJ1-2; D gene unclear. Germline CDR1 SGHAT, CDR2 FQNNGV. The CDR3 contains 14 residues. V was cut by 5 bases and J by 4 bases, with 14 bases left in between. This chain's CDR3 is CASSPEGQVYGYTF. CDR3 in DNA: TGTGCCAGCAGCCCGGAAGGCCAGGTCTATGGCTACACCTTC.

The chain couples TRBV11-2 to TRBJ2-7, with D possibly matching TRBD2 (6 bases). Trimming shortened V by 0 bases and J by 3 bases, and 12 bases separated the two germline ends. Germline V gene lookup returns CDR1 SGHAT and CDR2 FQNNGV. The CDR3 has 15 residues. The chain's CDR3 is CASSLDLSGDYEQYF. CDR3 DNA sequence: TGTGCCAGCAGCTTAGATTTGTCGGGGGACTACGAGCAGTACTTC. The full variable domain, completed using reference TRBV11-2 and TRBJ2-7, is EAGVAQSPRYKIIEKRQSVAFWCNPISGHATLYWYQQILGQGPKLLIQFQNNGVVDDSQLPKDRFSAERLKGVDSTLKIQPAKLEDSAVYLCASSLDLSGDYEQYFGPGTRLTVT.

The CDR3 sequence is CASSQGDIGSIQEWEHNEQFF. For the CDR3, the DNA is TGTGCCAGCAGCCAAGGGGACATAGGAAGTATCCAGGAATGGGAACACAATGAGCAGTTCTTC. The chain combines TRBV4-2 with TRBJ2-1; D is perhaps TRBD1 (6 bases). CDR3 length: 21 amino acids. V shed 1 base and J shed 5 bases, with 30 bases lying between them. The germline V gene encodes CDR1 LGHNA and CDR2 YNFKEQ.

Of note for this clone: This sample also contains other DNA sequences that code for the same CDR3. The CDR3 protein is CASSPGTSGGGEQFF. The CDR3 DNA reads TGTGCCAGCAGTCCAGGGACTAGCGGGGGCGGTGAGCAGTTCTTC. The chain carries TRBV27 and TRBJ2-1; TRBD2 aligns across 14 bases. The J segment lost 9 bases and the V segment lost 5 bases, leaving 6 bases of the junction unmatched. Germline CDR1 MNHEY, CDR2 SMNVEV (reference sequence). There are 15 residues in the CDR3.